These 4 T cell receptor beta chains came from one sample sequenced in a study of blood T cells in healthy people across ages. The second PCR ran roughly 6 to 11 cycles with a sample-barcoded 5' primer and J-beta primers. TCRdb used MiXCR to reprocess the 5' RACE reads, holding one entry per CDR3 protein. The table lists about 940,000 distinct CDR3 sequences, under 50% of them singletons. Material: blood. Receptors originate from a man aged 25 to 40 in good health.

This clonotype was counted only a few times. The CDR3 DNA sequence: TGTGCCAGCAGTAGCCGGGACAGGGGAGATGGCTACACCTTC. Protein product: CASSSRDRGDGYTF. This chain connects TRBV12-3 or TRBV12-4 to TRBJ1-2, with 10 positions matching TRBD1. The CDR3 sequence is 14 residues long. J lost 6 bases, V lost 5 bases, and 6 bases had no gene match.

The gene calls are TRBV7-2 and TRBJ2-5; weak D call: TRBD2 (6 bases). The CDR3 loop spans 15 amino acids. Per germline, CDR1 SGHTA and CDR2 FQGNSA. V gave up 0 bases and J gave up 4 bases, with 12 bases separating them. CDR3 coding DNA: TGTGCCAGCAGCTTAGCCGGGACTCCCAGAGAGACCCAGTACTTC. Translated: CASSLAGTPRETQYF.

CDR3: CAIPDRSSYGYTF. The CDR3 DNA sequence: TGTGCCATCCCGGACAGGTCGAGCTATGGCTACACCTTC. The chain links TRBV12-3 or TRBV12-4 to TRBJ1-2; 7 bases match TRBD1. This CDR3 has 13 residues. The V segment lost 10 bases and the J segment 4 bases; nucleotides outside the gene matches: 9.

The CDR3 region is CSVDEGVYGYTF. DNA for the CDR3: TGCAGCGTTGATGAGGGGGTGTATGGCTACACCTTC. The V call is TRBV29-1, the J call TRBJ1-2; D is perhaps TRBD1 (6 bases). V was cut by 3 bases and J by 5 bases, with 10 bases left in between. Germline V gives CDR1 SQVTM, CDR2 ANQGSEA. There are 12 residues in the CDR3. Using reference TRBV29-1 and TRBJ1-2 for the parts outside the CDR3, the full variable domain is SAVISQKPSRDICQRGTSLTIQCQVDSQVTMMFWYRQQPGQSLTLIATANQGSEATYESGFVIDKFPISRPNLTFSTLTVSNMSPEDSSIYLCSVDEGVYGYTFGSGTRLTVV.